These T cell receptor beta chains were read from a single sample in a study of T cell repertoires in cytomegalovirus infection. TCRdb fed the reads into MiXCR, producing one record per CDR3 protein. The data hold 480,000 or so distinct CDR3 sequences, with 11% observed a single time. Sequenced: PBMCs. The source is a human donor in good health (CMV status not recorded). Some clones in this sample may be carry-over from other donors' samples. The CDR3 runs from the conserved cysteine through the conserved F or W. A D gene is named only where the DNA matches it firmly. The size entry is marked missing in some rows and otherwise reads once, few, many or a size class.

-	many	TRBJ2-6	TRBV11-2	TGTGCCACCCAGGGTTCTGGGGCCAACGTCCTGACTTTC	CATQGSGANVLTF
TRBD1	few	TRBJ1-2	TRBV10-3	TGTGCCATCACCCGGGACAGCGGGAATGGCTACACCTTC	CAITRDSGNGYTF
TRBD1	many	TRBJ1-3	TRBV28	TGTGCCAGCAGTTCTCCGGGACAGGGAACCGGAAACACCATATATTTT	CASSSPGQGTGNTIYF
-	few	TRBJ2-3	TRBV19	TGTGCCAGTAGTATTTCATATGAAGATACGCAGTATTTT	CASSISYEDTQYF
-	-	TRBJ2-4	TRBV5-1	TGCGCCAGCAGCTTGATTTCCAAGCCGGACTCCAAAAACATTCAGTACTTC	CASSLISKPDSKNIQYF
-	few	TRBJ2-7	TRBV18	TGTGCCAGCTCGTCGCCCGGGTTCTACGAGCAGTACTTC	CASSSPGFYEQYF
TRBD2	many	TRBJ2-3	TRBV12-3/TRBV12-4	TGTGCCAGCGTGGGCCGAAGCGGGATCACAGATACGCAGTATTTT	CASVGRSGITDTQYF
-	many	TRBJ2-7	TRBV12-3/TRBV12-4	TGTGCCAGCAGTTTCTCCCCGATACGGGAGCAGTACTTC	CASSFSPIREQYF
-	many	TRBJ2-2	TRBV7-8	TGTGCCAGCAGTTCCGGGTCCCATAACGGGGAGCTGTTTTTT	CASSSGSHNGELFF
TRBD2	many	TRBJ2-1	TRBV7-8	TGTGCCAGCAGCTTAGGTCTGGTAGGAGCGGGAGGAAAAGTGTACAATGAGCAGTTCTTC	CASSLGLVGAGGKVYNEQFF
-	-	TRBJ1-6	TRBV20-1	TGCAGTGCGGCTCCCTACCGGGGCCAACAGAATTCACCCCTCCACTTT	CSAAPYRGQQNSPLHF
TRBD1	many	TRBJ2-7	TRBV7-2	TGTGCCAGCAGCGCGGGACAGGGGGCGGCCTACGAGCAGTACTTC	CASSAGQGAAYEQYF
-	few	TRBJ1-2	TRBV15	TGTGCCACCAGCGGTCGACGGGACTACACCTTC	CATSGRRDYTF
-	many	TRBJ2-1	TRBV6-5	TGTGCCAGCAGTTACTCGATGCATTTTAATGAGCAGTTCTTC	CASSYSMHFNEQFF
TRBD1	many	TRBJ1-2	TRBV28	TGTGCCAGCAGTTACGGGACAGAGTATGGCTACACCTTC	CASSYGTEYGYTF
-	few	TRBJ2-5	TRBV20-1	TGCAGTGCGGACGAGTCTACGCGGGACGAAGAGACCCAGTACTTC	CSADESTRDEETQYF
-	many	TRBJ2-2	TRBV2	TGTGCCAGCAGTTGGCAGGGCAACACGAACACCGGGGAGCTGTTTTTT	CASSWQGNTNTGELFF
-	many	TRBJ1-2	TRBV2	TGTGCCAGCAGTGAAGCGCAGGAGGACTCGGCTAACTATGGCTACACCTTC	CASSEAQEDSANYGYTF
-	many	TRBJ1-5	TRBV12-3/TRBV12-4	TGTGCCAGCAGTTTCGGCCGGCAAAATCAGCCCCAGCATTTT	CASSFGRQNQPQHF
-	-	TRBJ1-4	TRBV20-1	TGCAGCGCCCCGGGTCGTGAAAAACTGTTTTTT	CSAPGREKLFF
-	many	TRBJ1-5	TRBV12-3/TRBV12-4	TGTGCCAGCAGTTTAGCACCAAATCAGCCCCAGCATTTT	CASSLAPNQPQHF
TRBD1	many	TRBJ1-2	TRBV6-5	TGTGCCAGCAGGGGACAGGGAATTACTAACTATGGCTACACCTTC	CASRGQGITNYGYTF
-	many	TRBJ1-1	TRBV27	TGTGCCAGCAGCCGAAAATGGAGTAGGACCGAAGAGGCGAACACTGAAGCTTTCTTT	CASSRKWSRTEEANTEAFF
-	few	TRBJ1-1	TRBV5-4	TGTGCCAGCAGCGCAAGGCGCAGTATGAACACTGAAGCTTTCTTT	CASSARRSMNTEAFF
-	-	TRBJ2-2	TRBV10-3	TGTGCCATCAGATTCGGCACCGGGGAGCTGTTTTTT	CAIRFGTGELFF
-	-	TRBJ1-4	TRBV15	TGTGCCACCAGCAGAGATCTTGGGGGGAGGGTAGTGAATGAAAAACTGTTTTTT	CATSRDLGGRVVNEKLFF
-	few	TRBJ1-1	TRBV12-3/TRBV12-4	TGTGCCAGCAGTTTCAACAGGGATTCCACTGAAGCTTTCTTT	CASSFNRDSTEAFF
TRBD2	many	TRBJ2-1	TRBV2	TGTGCCAGCAGTGTCCCTAGCGGGATAATTTCCAATGAGCAGTTCTTC	CASSVPSGIISNEQFF
TRBD1	few	TRBJ1-2	TRBV29-1	TGCAGCGTGAGACGGGACAGGGATCTTTATGGCTACACCTTC	CSVRRDRDLYGYTF
-	many	TRBJ2-5	TRBV24-1	TGTGCCACCAGTGATTCCCAGCAAGAGACCCAGTACTTC	CATSDSQQETQYF
-	many	TRBJ2-7	TRBV28	TGTGCCAGCAGTTTCCAAGTAGGCGAGTACGAGCAGTACTTC	CASSFQVGEYEQYF
-	many	TRBJ2-3	TRBV7-3	TGTGCCAGCAGCTTCGGGGACTTAGATACGCAGTATTTT	CASSFGDLDTQYF
-	many	TRBJ1-1	TRBV6-5	TGTGCCAGCAGTTCTTTCGGCAGGAGGGCTTTCTTT	CASSSFGRRAFF
TRBD2	many	TRBJ2-1	TRBV2	TGTGCCAGCAGTGAAGAGCCCACTAGCGGACCTTACAATGAGCAGTTCTTC	CASSEEPTSGPYNEQFF
-	-	TRBJ1-2	TRBV20-1	TGCAGTGCTAGGCCGGGTGTTGGCTACACCTTC	CSARPGVGYTF
-	many	TRBJ2-3	TRBV7-3	TGTGCCAGCAGCTTAAGCTCACTAGGGTTCACAGATACGCAGTATTTT	CASSLSSLGFTDTQYF
-	many	TRBJ1-6	TRBV7-2	TGTGCCAGCAGCTTAAAGGCGGACCGTCCGAATTCACCCCTCCACTTT	CASSLKADRPNSPLHF
TRBD2	-	TRBJ2-5	TRBV29-1	TGCAGCGTTACTTCCGGGACTAGCGCATACCAAGAGACCCAGTACTTC	CSVTSGTSAYQETQYF
TRBD2	many	TRBJ2-1	TRBV7-2	TGTGCCAGCCTCGGGGGCGGGAGGGCCGTAGAGCAGTTCTTC	CASLGGGRAVEQFF
-	many	TRBJ1-1	TRBV10-3	TGTGCCATACGGCGGGACACTGAAGCTTTCTTT	CAIRRDTEAFF
-	many	TRBJ2-7	TRBV20-1	TGCAGTGCTATACATAGGGGGATCCCCTACGAGCAGTACTTC	CSAIHRGIPYEQYF
-	-	TRBJ1-2	TRBV9	TGTGCCAGCAGCGGAGAGGACGTCTATGGCTACACCTTC	CASSGEDVYGYTF
TRBD2	many	TRBJ2-1	TRBV12-3/TRBV12-4	TGTGCCAGCACCCGGAGCGGGGGCGGCAGAGGCCATGAGCAGTTCTTC	CASTRSGGGRGHEQFF
TRBD2	-	TRBJ2-3	TRBV20-1	TGCAGTGCTAGACGGACTAGCGGGGGGACTCGTCGCACAGATACGCAGTATTTT	CSARRTSGGTRRTDTQYF
-	many	TRBJ1-2	TRBV12-3/TRBV12-4	TGTGCCAGCAGTTCAACCCTCCACCCAAACTATGGCTACACCTTC	CASSSTLHPNYGYTF
TRBD2	-	TRBJ2-2	TRBV11-3	TGTGCCAGCAGCTCCGGGACTAGTGACACCGGGGAGCTGTTTTTT	CASSSGTSDTGELFF